Included here is one T cell receptor beta chain sequence, with context. Its antigen is unknown. V was shortened by 4 bases and J by 2 bases, with 13 bases between the two germline ends. Germline V gene sequence: CDR1 ENHRY, CDR2 SYGVKD. This CDR3 region has 15 residues. 5'RACE primed at constant segments yielded TCR alpha and TCR beta cDNA libraries bearing sample barcodes and UMIs. TCRdb redid the calling of the 5' RACE reads with MiXCR, one entry per CDR3 protein. The data hold some 450,000 distinct CDR3 sequences, with around 19% observed a single time. These data come from a study of T-cell memory formation after mild COVID-19. Background on the study: Most TCR clusters belonged to a single donor. Notes on the study in general: Confirmation of SARS-CoV-2 specificity was lacking for second-wave clones peaking day 37. Contracting clones from day 15 to 85 showed balanced CD4/CD8; later expanders favored CD4+.

This TCR derives from an adult woman who had mild COVID-19 (a few samples of this study predate the infection). Cell type and time point are not known. The rearrangement links TRBV10-3 to TRBJ2-3, with D possibly matching TRBD2 (6 bases). The sample comprised PBMCs or a T cell subset sorted from them (not recorded which). CDR3 coding DNA: TGTGCCATCAGTGGGCGGGAATCTGCCACAGATACGCAGTATTTT. This gives the protein CAISGRESATDTQYF.